These 29 T cell receptor beta chains came from one sample sequenced in a study of beta chain features in type 1 diabetes. Expressed TCRB transcripts were sequenced, since all the RNA that had been isolated was reverse transcribed. Sequenced by immunoSEQ multiplex PCR; TCRdb stores in-frame clones only, minus some. Found here are under 200,000 clones, over 9% of them singletons; the top ten hold more than 0.45%. These receptors are not linked to any known antigen. General study findings and limits: When Type 1 diabetes patients were examined, their TCRB CDR3s proved moderately but significantly shorter in all four CD4+ subsets.

The sample comprised central memory CD4+ T cells from blood. Receptors originate from a man younger than 40 with type 1 diabetes.

This clone was detected only a few times. The V gene is TRBV15, the J gene TRBJ1-5; maybe TRBD1 (6 bases). Trimming took off 5 bases at V and 5 bases at J, with 13 bases between the two ends. CDR3 size: 14 residues. Per the germline V gene, CDR1 is LNHNV and CDR2 is YYDKDF (reference sequence). The CDR3 bases are TGTGCCACCAGCGAACAGGGTATGGATCAGCCCCAGCATTTT. Its translation: CATSEQGMDQPQHF.

The chain employs TRBV27 and TRBJ1-5; D remains unclear. V gave up 2 bases and J gave up 6 bases, with 8 bases separating them. CDR1 and CDR2 from the germline V gene are MNHEY and SMNVEV (reference sequence). This CDR3 is built from 13 residues. The CDR3 protein is CASSLKAGQPQHF. CDR3 DNA sequence: TGTGCCAGCAGTTTAAAGGCGGGTCAGCCCCAGCATTTT.

The chain joins TRBV7-8 to TRBJ1-1; D gene ambiguous. Germline CDR1 and CDR2: SGHVS and FQNEAQ. This CDR3 has 14 amino acids. Trimming stripped 4 bases from V and 2 bases from J, with 11 bases between. The CDR3 sequence: CASSSSGSNTEAFF. The CDR3 nucleotides read TGTGCCAGCAGCTCATCAGGTTCCAACACTGAAGCTTTCTTT.

The chain joins TRBV5-1 to TRBJ2-1, with 8 bases fitting TRBD1. In germline, CDR1 is SGHRS, CDR2 YFSETQ. V trimming: 3 bases; J trimming: 6 bases; junction bases outside the gene matches: 20. The CDR3 sequence is 19 residues long. The CDR3 coding sequence is TGCGCCAGCAGCTCGAGGGCGTCAGGGGGCCCTGGTCGGTCCAATGAGCAGTTCTTC. Translation: CASSSRASGGPGRSNEQFF.

The rearrangement joins TRBV19 to TRBJ2-1, with 7 nucleotides matching TRBD2. J gave up 1 base and V 5 bases, and 8 bases lay outside the gene matches. Germline V gene lookup returns CDR1 LNHDA and CDR2 SQIVND (reference sequence). The CDR3 length is 16 residues. CDR3 protein: CASSLSGTGSYNEQFF. The CDR3 DNA follows: TGTGCCAGTAGTCTGAGCGGGACCGGGTCCTACAATGAGCAGTTCTTC. The complete variable domain, with remaining parts taken from reference TRBV19 and TRBJ2-1, reads DGGITQSPKYLFRKEGQNVTLSCEQNLNHDAMYWYRQDPGQGLRLIYYSQIVNDFQKGDIAEGYSVSREKKESFPLTVTSAQKNPTAFYLCASSLSGTGSYNEQFFGPGTRLTVL.

The genes are TRBV7-2 and TRBJ2-7, with 9 positions matching TRBD2. The CDR3 has 13 residues. Germline CDR1 reads SGHTA; CDR2 reads FQGNSA. After removal of 5 bases from V and 6 bases from J, the junction contained 5 bases not matched to a gene. The CDR3 here is CASSILSGSEQYF. As DNA, the CDR3 is TGTGCCAGCAGCATACTTAGCGGGAGCGAGCAGTACTTC.

The chain uses TRBV7-9 and TRBJ2-1; unclear D gene. The germline gives CDR1 SEHNR, CDR2 FQNEAQ (reference sequence). This CDR3 is 14 amino acids long. Trimming left V 0 bases short and J 6 bases short, with 9 bases between. The CDR3 sequence: CASSLAGGSNEQFF. CDR3 nucleotide sequence: TGTGCCAGCAGCTTAGCCGGCGGTAGCAATGAGCAGTTCTTC.

V usage is TRBV7-2 and J usage is TRBJ2-2; 8 nucleotides agree with TRBD2. The J segment lost 4 bases and the V segment lost 8 bases, leaving 6 bases of the junction unmatched. In germline, CDR1 is SGHTA, CDR2 FQGNSA. The CDR3 is 14 residues long. CDR3 in amino acids: CASGSGSRTGELFF. The CDR3 bases are TGTGCCAGCGGAAGCGGGAGTCGCACCGGGGAGCTGTTTTTT. Full variable domain (missing parts from reference TRBV7-2 and TRBJ2-2): GAGVSQSPSNKVTEKGKDVELRCDPISGHTALYWYRQSLGQGLEFLIYFQGNSAPDKSGLPSDRFSAERTGGSVSTLTIQRTQQEDSAVYLCASGSGSRTGELFFGEGSRLTVL.

The CDR3 is CASGTGGGEKLFF. DNA for the CDR3: TGTGCCAGCGGGACAGGGGGGGGTGAAAAACTGTTTTTT. V gene TRBV21-1 combines with J gene TRBJ1-4; the tabulated D call, TRBD1, remains unverified against the DNA. TRBV21-1 represents a pseudogene. The CDR3 contains 13 residues.

The table lists this clone with a few counts. V gene TRBV2 combines with J gene TRBJ2-1, with D perhaps matching TRBD1 (5 bases). Trimming took off 10 bases at V and 9 bases at J, with 13 bases between the two ends. CDR1 SNHLY and CDR2 FYNNEI come from the germline V gene. The CDR3 totals 11 residues. CDR3 sequence reads: CATQGSGEQFF. The DNA of the CDR3 is TGTGCCACCCAGGGATCTGGTGAGCAGTTCTTC. The variable domain in full, with the rest retrieved from reference TRBV2 and TRBJ2-1, is EPEVTQTPSHQVTQMGQEVILRCVPISNHLYFYWYRQILGQKVEFLVSFYNNEISEKSEIFDDQFSVERPDGSNFTLKIRSTKLEDSAMYFCATQGSGEQFFGPGTRLTVL.

This sequence joins TRBV2 and TRBJ1-1; 11 bases match TRBD1. V lost 6 bases, J lost 3 bases, and 3 bases stayed unmatched. CDR3 length equals 14 residues. Germline CDR1 is SNHLY and CDR2 is FYNNEI. CDR3 sequence: CASRPGQGDTEAFF. The CDR3 coding sequence is TGTGCCAGCAGGCCGGGACAGGGGGACACTGAAGCTTTCTTT.

This clone has just a few counts. In DNA form, the CDR3 reads TGTGCCAGCAGCGCTATGGGGGGGAACACTGAAGCTTTCTTT. Translating gives CASSAMGGNTEAFF. V gene TRBV7-9 combines with J gene TRBJ1-1; TRBD1 is a possible D gene (5 bases). The V and J ends lost 5 bases and 1 base respectively, with 11 bases between them. The CDR3 runs to 14 residues. Germline loops: CDR1 SEHNR, CDR2 FQNEAQ (reference sequence).

The chain links TRBV15 to TRBJ2-7; 9 bases are a match to TRBD2. Losses at the gene ends were 5 bases for V and 5 bases for J; bases not matched to a gene: 10. This CDR3 region has 15 residues. Per the germline V gene, CDR1 is LNHNV and CDR2 is YYDKDF (reference sequence). Written as DNA, the CDR3 is TGTGCCACCAGCGACGACGTAGCGGGAGCACACGAGCAGTACTTC. Translation: CATSDDVAGAHEQYF.

The chain is built from TRBV5-1 and TRBJ1-1; the D is unclear. The CDR3 loop spans 13 amino acids. Trimming took 0 bases from V and 1 from J, leaving 4 bases between them. The V gene's germline CDR1 is SGHRS and CDR2 YFSETQ. The CDR3 DNA sequence: TGCGCCAGCAGCTTGGGCAGGAACACTGAAGCTTTCTTT. Amino acid sequence: CASSLGRNTEAFF.

This clone was seen more than once but under ten times. The rearrangement links TRBV7-9 to TRBJ1-1; perhaps TRBD1 as D (5 bases). V lost 3 bases, J lost 7 bases, and 15 bases lay in between. CDR3 length: 14 amino acids. Germline CDR1 reads SEHNR; CDR2 reads FQNEAQ (reference sequence). CDR3 coding DNA: TGTGCCAGCAGCTTCCAGGGAGGGGTAGGTGAAGCTTTCTTT. Translating it yields CASSFQGGVGEAFF.

This clone was counted between two and nine times. This chain joins TRBV28 and TRBJ1-5; D is uncertain. Looked up from germline, CDR1 is MDHEN and CDR2 is SYDVKM. Trimming took 3 bases from V and 6 from J, leaving 6 bases between them. CDR3 length: 12 residues. The CDR3 is CASSLRAQPQHF. CDR3 in DNA: TGTGCCAGCAGTTTGAGGGCTCAGCCCCAGCATTTT.

This clone has more than one count but fewer than ten. V is TRBV28 and J is TRBJ2-2, with 13 bases fitting TRBD2. The V and J ends lost 5 bases and 6 bases, in that order; junction bases with no gene match: 6. Germline lookup yields CDR1 MDHEN and CDR2 SYDVKM. The CDR3 sequence is 16 residues long. The CDR3 coding sequence is TGTGCCAGCAGTCTCCCGACTAGCGGGAGGTCCGGGGAGCTGTTTTTT. Its translation: CASSLPTSGRSGELFF.

This clone was seen a handful of times. The rearrangement uses TRBV6-6 and TRBJ1-2, with D perhaps TRBD1 (5 bases). The ends were cut back, 0 bases at V and 2 bases at J, with 13 bases in the middle. CDR1 and CDR2 (germline): MNHNY, SVGAGI (reference sequence). The CDR3 has 16 amino acids. The CDR3 DNA reads TGTGCCAGCAGTTACTCCCGGGACTGGGAAAACTATGGCTACACCTTC. It encodes CASSYSRDWENYGYTF.

In this sample, this clone turned up a few times. V usage is TRBV7-2 and J usage is TRBJ1-1, with 7 bases that match TRBD1. The CDR3 is 14 amino acids. CDR1 and CDR2 from the germline V gene are SGHTA and FQGNSA. Trimming cost V 6 bases and J 4 bases; bases outside gene matches: 8. CDR3 coding DNA: TGTGCCAGCAGTTCCAGACAGGGTAGCACTGAAGCTTTCTTT. This sequence encodes CASSSRQGSTEAFF.

This clone was seen a few times. The chain links TRBV5-6 to TRBJ2-7, with 7 bases identical to TRBD1. CDR3 length: 14 residues. Germline CDR1 is SGHDT and CDR2 is YYEEEE. Losses at the gene ends were 4 bases for V and 0 bases for J; bases not matched to a gene: 4. CDR3 residues: CASSAGTDSYEQYF. The CDR3 DNA is TGTGCCAGCAGCGCTGGGACAGACTCCTACGAGCAGTACTTC.

This clone was seen more than once but under ten times. This sequence joins TRBV5-1 and TRBJ2-3, with 13 bases lining up with TRBD2. The CDR3 covers 20 residues. CDR1 is SGHRS, CDR2 YFSETQ, per germline. V trimming: 4 bases; J trimming: 0 bases; junction bases outside the gene matches: 14. CDR3 loop: CASSPKGGLAGSSSTDTQYF. CDR3 coding DNA: TGCGCCAGCAGCCCTAAAGGGGGACTAGCGGGATCTTCTAGCACAGATACGCAGTATTTT. Together with reference TRBV5-1 and TRBJ2-3, the CDR3 gives the full variable domain: KAGVTQTPRYLIKTRGQQVTLSCSPISGHRSVSWYQQTPGQGLQFLFEYFSETQRNKGNFPGRFSGRQFSNSRSEMNVSTLELGDSALYLCASSPKGGLAGSSSTDTQYFGPGTRLTVL.

This clone appeared a few times. Other nucleotide sequences from this sample produce the same CDR3. The chain employs TRBV19 and TRBJ1-5; tentative D call: TRBD1 (5 bases). Trimming cost V 3 bases and J 7 bases, with 13 bases left between them. This CDR3 is 14 amino acids long. Germline V gene lookup returns CDR1 LNHDA and CDR2 SQIVND (reference sequence). CDR3 sequence: CASSMVQGGQPQHF. The CDR3 region has the DNA TGTGCCAGTAGTATGGTGCAGGGTGGCCAGCCCCAGCATTTT.

This clone occurred a few times. The J gene is TRBJ2-1, the V gene TRBV4-1; the D gene is possibly TRBD2 (6 bases). CDR1 and CDR2 from the germline V gene are MGHRA and YSYEKL. CDR3 length equals 14 residues. Trimming left V 5 bases short and J 4 bases short, with 12 bases between. CDR3 sequence reads: CASSEPGRYNEQFF. The CDR3 DNA sequence: TGCGCCAGCAGCGAGCCCGGGAGATACAATGAGCAGTTCTTC.

This chain joins TRBV5-4 and TRBJ2-2; 8 positions match TRBD1. Germline V gives CDR1 SGHNT, CDR2 YYREEE (reference sequence). Trimming removed 0 bases from V and 5 bases from J; junction bases left unmatched: 9. The CDR3 totals 17 residues. The CDR3 protein is CASSLGGAGGWTGELFF. The CDR3 DNA follows: TGTGCCAGCAGCTTGGGCGGGGCAGGGGGCTGGACCGGGGAGCTGTTTTTT.

This clone has only a few counts. This chain joins TRBV4-3 and TRBJ1-1, with D possibly TRBD1 on 5 matching bases. The germline V and J ends were trimmed by 1 base and 1 base, with 13 bases remaining between them. CDR3 size: 16 residues. Per the germline V gene, CDR1 is LGHNA and CDR2 is YSLEER. The CDR3 sequence: CASSQVRGDRNTEAFF. For the CDR3, the DNA is TGCGCCAGCAGCCAAGTACGAGGCGACAGGAACACTGAAGCTTTCTTT.

This sequence joins TRBV6-6 and TRBJ1-1; no definite D call. Per germline, CDR1 MNHNY and CDR2 SVGAGI (reference sequence). The CDR3 is 13 residues long. With 6 bases removed from V and 0 bases from J, the gap between germline ends came to 8 bases. The CDR3 loop reads CASRSELNTEAFF. Here the CDR3 DNA reads TGTGCCAGCAGGAGCGAGCTGAACACTGAAGCTTTCTTT.

This clone has just a few counts. The J gene is TRBJ2-3, the V gene TRBV19; 9 bases align to TRBD1. V trimming: 3 bases; J trimming: 3 bases; junction bases outside the gene matches: 10. The length of the CDR3 is 17 residues. CDR1 and CDR2 (germline): LNHDA, SQIVND (reference sequence). CDR3: CASSMKLGQGGTDTQYF. CDR3 nucleotides: TGTGCCAGTAGTATGAAATTGGGACAGGGTGGAACAGATACGCAGTATTTT.

This clone was observed a handful of times. The chain combines TRBV7-9 with TRBJ2-7, with 9 bases fitting TRBD1. In germline, CDR1 is SEHNR, CDR2 FQNEAQ (reference sequence). The CDR3 is 15 residues long. The V gene end was trimmed by 5 bases and the J gene end by 2 bases; junction bases not matched to a gene: 7. The CDR3 sequence: CASSNTGQGAYEQYF. Written as DNA, the CDR3 is TGTGCCAGCAGCAACACGGGACAGGGCGCCTACGAGCAGTACTTC.

This chain uses TRBV11-2 with TRBJ2-2; weak D call: TRBD2 (6 bases). Trimming pared 6 bases from V and 1 base from J, leaving 9 bases between. Germline lookup yields CDR1 SGHAT and CDR2 FQNNGV. CDR3 size: 14 residues. DNA for the CDR3: TGTGCCAGCAGACCCGGGGGGAACACCGGGGAGCTGTTTTTT. It yields the protein CASRPGGNTGELFF.